This T cell receptor (beta chain) was recovered during a study of CD8+ T cells in alopecia areata. Regarding this clone: The antigen remains unidentified. The identical CDR3 is also encoded by other nucleotide sequences in the sample.

Findings and caveats of the study: Among the 100 top clones, expanded CD8+ clones, like scalp clonality, were significantly decreased by tofacitinib. Scalp and blood samples kept many expanded lesional clones throughout tofacitinib.

This CDR3 region has 14 residues. CDR1 GTSNPN and CDR2 SVGIG come from the germline V gene (reference sequence). The germline V and J ends were trimmed by 0 bases and 0 bases, with 7 bases remaining between them. Treatment: oral pan-JAK inhibitor, 5-10 mg twice daily. Following extraction, RNA underwent reverse transcription to cDNA, which served as the sequencing template. The repertoire was sequenced with immunoSEQ multiplex PCR; TCRdb's copy has only in-frame clones and lacks some. There are 250,000 to 300,000 clones in the sample; about three fifths occur only once, and more than 1.5% lies in the top ten.

The sequencing here drew on CD4+ T cells sorted from blood, taken at week 24, from a patient treated with tofacitinib. The TCR originated in a human donor with alopecia areata. V usage is TRBV30 and J usage is TRBJ2-3; D possibly corresponds to TRBD1 (5 bases). CDR3 protein: CAWSVGVSTDTQYF. CDR3 sequence (DNA): TGTGCCTGGAGTGTAGGGGTTAGCACAGATACGCAGTATTTT.